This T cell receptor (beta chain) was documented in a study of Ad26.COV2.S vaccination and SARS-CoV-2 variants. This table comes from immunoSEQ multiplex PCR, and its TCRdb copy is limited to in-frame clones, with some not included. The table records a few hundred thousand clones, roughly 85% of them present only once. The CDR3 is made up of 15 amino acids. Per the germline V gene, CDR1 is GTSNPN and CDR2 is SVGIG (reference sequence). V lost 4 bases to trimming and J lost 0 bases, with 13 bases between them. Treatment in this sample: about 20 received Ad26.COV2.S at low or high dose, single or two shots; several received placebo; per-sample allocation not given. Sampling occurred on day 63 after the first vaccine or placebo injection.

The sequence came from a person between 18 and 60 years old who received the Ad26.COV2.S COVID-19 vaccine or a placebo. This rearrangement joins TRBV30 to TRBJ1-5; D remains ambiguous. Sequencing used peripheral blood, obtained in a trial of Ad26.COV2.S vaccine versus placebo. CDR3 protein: CAWKSSFYSNQPQHF. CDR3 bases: TGTGCCTGGAAGTCCAGTTTTTATAGCAATCAGCCCCAGCATTTT.